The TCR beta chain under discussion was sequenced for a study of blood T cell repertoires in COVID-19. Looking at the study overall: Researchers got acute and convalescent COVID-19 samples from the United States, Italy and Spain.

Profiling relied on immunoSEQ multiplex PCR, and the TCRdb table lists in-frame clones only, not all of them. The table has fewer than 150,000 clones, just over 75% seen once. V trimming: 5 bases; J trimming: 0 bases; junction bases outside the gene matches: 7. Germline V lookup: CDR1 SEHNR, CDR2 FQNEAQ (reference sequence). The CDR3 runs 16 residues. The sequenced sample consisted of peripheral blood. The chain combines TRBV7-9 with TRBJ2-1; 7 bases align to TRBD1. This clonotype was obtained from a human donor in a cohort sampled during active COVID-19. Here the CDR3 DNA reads TGTGCCAGCAGCCTAACGACAGGGAACTCCTACAATGAGCAGTTCTTC. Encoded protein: CASSLTTGNSYNEQFF.